Listed here are 5 T cell receptor beta chains from one sample, sequenced in a study of blood T cell repertoires in COVID-19. Method: immunoSEQ multiplex PCR; TCRdb's copy keeps in-frame clones and lacks some. The sample lists about 250,000 clones; about four fifths were seen once. Source material: peripheral blood. These receptors were collected from an elderly man with acute or convalescent COVID-19.

V and J are TRBV27 and TRBJ2-7; 13 bases match TRBD2. Germline CDR1 is MNHEY and CDR2 is SMNVEV (reference sequence). The V segment lost 6 bases and the J segment 7 bases; nucleotides outside the gene matches: 3. CDR3 length: 13 amino acids. For the CDR3, the DNA is TGTGCCAGCAGACTAGCGGGAGGGCGGGAGCAGTACTTC. Translating gives CASRLAGGREQYF.

This clone was seen only once. The chain joins TRBV7-2 to TRBJ2-1, with D tentatively TRBD2 (5 bases). The CDR3 extends over 15 amino acids. Germline lookup yields CDR1 SGHTA and CDR2 FQGNSA. The ends were cut back, 3 bases at V and 0 bases at J, with 9 bases in the middle. The CDR3 here is CASSFGVSSYNEQFF. Here the CDR3 DNA reads TGTGCCAGCAGCTTCGGGGTAAGCTCCTACAATGAGCAGTTCTTC.

V usage is TRBV11-2 and J usage is TRBJ2-3; 7 bases align to TRBD1. V lost 4 bases to trimming and J lost 0 bases; unmatched junction nucleotides: 13. The germline CDR1 and CDR2 sequences are SGHAT and FQNNGV. The CDR3 is 18 amino acids. CDR3 protein: CASSSLGQRDSSTDTQYF. DNA for the CDR3: TGTGCCAGCAGCTCCTTGGGACAGCGTGACTCTAGCACAGATACGCAGTATTTT.

The table lists this clone with a few counts. V is TRBV10-2 and J is TRBJ1-2; D may be TRBD1 (5 bases). Trimming shortened V by 4 bases and J by 7 bases, and 10 bases separated the two germline ends. The germline V gene has CDR1 WSHSY and CDR2 SAAADI. The length of the CDR3 is 12 residues. The CDR3 region is CASSGQGRGYTF. The CDR3 DNA reads as TGCGCCAGCAGTGGTCAGGGCCGTGGCTACACCTTC.

The chain employs TRBV19 and TRBJ2-1; possibly TRBD2 for D (6 bases). This CDR3 spans 13 amino acids. With 4 bases removed from V and 9 bases from J, the gap between germline ends came to 13 bases. Germline-derived CDR1 and CDR2 are LNHDA and SQIVND (reference sequence). The CDR3 DNA is TGTGCCAGTAGTACAGGGACTTCGGCTGAGCAGTTCTTC. Protein sequence: CASSTGTSAEQFF. Complete variable domain (other parts from reference TRBV19 and TRBJ2-1): DGGITQSPKYLFRKEGQNVTLSCEQNLNHDAMYWYRQDPGQGLRLIYYSQIVNDFQKGDIAEGYSVSREKKESFPLTVTSAQKNPTAFYLCASSTGTSAEQFFGPGTRLTVL.